The 17 T cell receptor beta chains below come from one sample, sequenced in a study of CXCR3-negative and CXCR3-positive naive CD8 T cells. The method, 5' RACE with UMI labels, was used to prepare the TRB cDNA libraries. TCRdb re-called the 5' RACE reads and shows each CDR3 protein once, DNA omitted. The sample has 30,000 to 40,000 distinct CDR3 sequences. Sequencing used memory CD8+ T cells from blood. These receptors all stem from a human donor in good health. Some clones in this sample may be carry-over from other donors' samples.

The V call is TRBV7-9, the J call TRBJ2-4; TCRdb selects TRBD2, and the lack of DNA leaves this call unchecked. Per the germline V gene, CDR1 is SEHNR and CDR2 is FQNEAQ (reference sequence). The length of the CDR3 is 14 residues. The CDR3 spells CASSSQSGRNIQYF.

CDR3 amino acids: CASSEDWSSGGPSSYEQYF. The chain couples TRBV7-9 to TRBJ2-7; the D call from TCRdb, TRBD2, cannot be confirmed without DNA. CDR1 and CDR2 (germline): SEHNR, FQNEAQ (reference sequence). This CDR3 is built from 19 residues.

The chain couples TRBV9 to TRBJ2-2; the TCRdb D gene call, TRBD2, has no DNA to confirm it. This CDR3 has 15 amino acids. The V gene's germline CDR1 is SGDLS and CDR2 YYNGEE. CDR3 loop: CASSVIPGGLGELFF.

The chain has TRBV11-2 and TRBJ2-1. The CDR3 spans 12 residues. Germline CDR1 and CDR2: SGHAT and FQNNGV. CDR3 region: CASSPADYEQFF.

The chain carries TRBV20-1 and TRBJ2-2; absent DNA, TCRdb's TRBD1 call cannot be checked. The CDR3 length is 14 residues. Germline CDR1 reads DFQATT; CDR2 reads SNEGSKA (reference sequence). Here the CDR3 reads CSASGGRDTGELFF.

The rearrangement uses TRBV15 and TRBJ2-6; TCRdb outputs TRBD1, but without DNA this stays unchecked. CDR3 length: 19 residues. Germline-derived CDR1 and CDR2 are LNHNV and YYDKDF (reference sequence). The CDR3 region is CATSRPGGGRVSGANVLTF.

The rearrangement joins TRBV28 to TRBJ2-5. The CDR3 covers 13 residues. Germline values: CDR1 MDHEN, CDR2 SYDVKM. The CDR3 reads CASSLRFQETQYF. The full variable domain, completed using reference TRBV28 and TRBJ2-5, is DVKVTQSSRYLVKRTGEKVFLECVQDMDHENMFWYRQDPGLGLRLIYFSYDVKMKEKGDIPEGYSVSREKKERFSLILESASTNQTSMYLCASSLRFQETQYFGPGTRLLVL.

The CDR3 spells CASSDGLGGDTQYF. The J gene is TRBJ2-3, the V gene TRBV6-4; the D call from TCRdb, TRBD1, cannot be confirmed without DNA. The V gene's germline CDR1 is MRHNA and CDR2 SNTAGT. This CDR3 contains 14 residues.

This chain joins TRBV12-3 or TRBV12-4 and TRBJ2-2; TCRdb picks TRBD2, but there is no DNA to check that call. This CDR3 is 13 amino acids long. CDR3 protein: CASSSLHTGELFF.

This sequence joins TRBV6-2 or TRBV6-3 and TRBJ2-2; the D gene TCRdb calls, TRBD2, cannot be checked with no DNA. The CDR3 has 13 residues. From germline, CDR1 is MNHEY and CDR2 SVGEGT. The CDR3 here is CASSVEGSGELFF.

The rearrangement links TRBV6-2 or TRBV6-3 to TRBJ2-7. In germline, CDR1 is MNHEY, CDR2 SVGEGT. The CDR3 runs to 11 residues. This CDR3 reads CASKFSYEQYF.

V is TRBV12-3 or TRBV12-4 and J is TRBJ2-1. The CDR3 has 14 amino acids. CDR3 protein: CASSLQGKGNEQFF.

The chain has TRBV2 and TRBJ2-1; TCRdb indicates TRBD1, and absent DNA this call remains unverified. Germline values: CDR1 SNHLY, CDR2 FYNNEI. The CDR3 totals 11 residues. This CDR3 reads CASTGGNEQFF.

The chain employs TRBV29-1 and TRBJ2-7. This CDR3 spans 11 amino acids. Germline values: CDR1 SQVTM, CDR2 ANQGSEA. CDR3 in amino acids: CTPAIHYEQYF.

V usage is TRBV29-1 and J usage is TRBJ2-7; TCRdb outputs TRBD1, but without DNA this stays unchecked. This CDR3 comprises 12 residues. Germline CDR1 reads SQVTM; CDR2 reads ANQGSEA. The CDR3 reads CSVRQGAHEQYF.

This clonotype ranks as medium-sized in terms of frequency. V and J are TRBV2 and TRBJ2-1; checking the TCRdb D call of TRBD1 is not possible without DNA. CDR1 is SNHLY and CDR2 is FYNNEI in the germline V gene. The CDR3 sequence is 14 residues long. CDR3 protein: CASKALSGHNEQFF.

This sequence joins TRBV7-9 and TRBJ2-3; without DNA, the TCRdb call of TRBD1 cannot be checked. Germline lookup yields CDR1 SEHNR and CDR2 FQNEAQ (reference sequence). CDR3 length: 14 residues. Here the CDR3 reads CASSRPTSTDTQYF.